This T cell receptor (beta chain) appears in the sequencing data of a study of T cells in Graves' hyperthyroidism and ophthalmopathy. Under 3 months was the duration of disease in ophthalmopathy patients, who also had a Clinical Activity Score of at least 3 and a NOSPECS grade of at least 4. Pregnant or lactating patients were excluded, as were those with uncontrolled infection or other autoimmune disease. Amplification targeted TCR beta CDR3 regions from RNA transcripts. TCR CDR3 underwent first-round RT-PCR with the HTBI primer set. From the multiplex PCR reads, TCRdb called clonotypes with MiXCR, one entry per CDR3 protein. The table has over 400,000 distinct CDR3 sequences, 20% to 25% seen once. This TCR derives from an older woman with Graves' ophthalmopathy. Sequencing input: blood.

CDR3: CASSRNRAEKLFF. DNA for the CDR3: TGTGCCAGCAGCAGAAACAGGGCTGAAAAACTGTTTTTT. This chain connects TRBV7-9 to TRBJ1-4; TRBD1 might be the D (6 bases). Per the germline V gene, CDR1 is SEHNR and CDR2 is FQNEAQ (reference sequence). V lost 5 bases and J 7 bases, leaving 11 bases between the germline ends. The CDR3 loop spans 13 amino acids.